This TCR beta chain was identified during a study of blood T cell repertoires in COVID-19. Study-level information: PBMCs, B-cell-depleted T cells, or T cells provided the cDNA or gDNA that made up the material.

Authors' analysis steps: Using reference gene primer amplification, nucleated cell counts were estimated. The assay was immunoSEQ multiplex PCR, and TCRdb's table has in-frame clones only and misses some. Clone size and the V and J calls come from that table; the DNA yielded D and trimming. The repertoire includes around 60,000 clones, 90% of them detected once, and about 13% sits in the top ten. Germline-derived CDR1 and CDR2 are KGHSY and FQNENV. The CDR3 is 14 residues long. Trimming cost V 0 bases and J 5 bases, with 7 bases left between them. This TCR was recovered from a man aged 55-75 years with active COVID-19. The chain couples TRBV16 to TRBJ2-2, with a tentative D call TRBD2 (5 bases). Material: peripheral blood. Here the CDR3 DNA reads TGTGCCAGCAGCCAATCCGGGGTTACCGGGGAGCTGTTTTTT. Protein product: CASSQSGVTGELFF.